This record covers a single T cell receptor beta chain. Its antigen is not identified. TCR beta CDR3 regions were amplified from RNA. Initially, a first-round RT-PCR of the TCR CDR3 employed the HTBI primer set. TCRdb re-called the multiplex PCR reads through MiXCR, storing one row per CDR3 protein. Among around 240,000 distinct CDR3 sequences listed, roughly 15% were seen once. Hyperthyroidism in the patients, aged 18 to 65, was newly diagnosed and under 2 months in duration. V lost 6 bases and J 2 bases, leaving 13 bases between the germline ends. This CDR3 has 14 amino acids. The record originates from a study of T cells in Graves' hyperthyroidism and ophthalmopathy. Findings and limits, study-wide: Ophthalmopathy was told apart from stable hyperthyroidism by a 13 V-J model.

The chain is built from TRBV12-3 or TRBV12-4 and TRBJ1-2; D may be TRBD1 (6 bases). The TCR sequence derives from a woman between 35 and 50 years old with Graves' hyperthyroidism that later progressed to Graves' ophthalmopathy. The sample taken for sequencing was blood. In DNA form, the CDR3 reads TGTGCCAGCAGAGGAACAGGGCTCAACTATGGCTACACCTTC. The encoded protein is CASRGTGLNYGYTF.